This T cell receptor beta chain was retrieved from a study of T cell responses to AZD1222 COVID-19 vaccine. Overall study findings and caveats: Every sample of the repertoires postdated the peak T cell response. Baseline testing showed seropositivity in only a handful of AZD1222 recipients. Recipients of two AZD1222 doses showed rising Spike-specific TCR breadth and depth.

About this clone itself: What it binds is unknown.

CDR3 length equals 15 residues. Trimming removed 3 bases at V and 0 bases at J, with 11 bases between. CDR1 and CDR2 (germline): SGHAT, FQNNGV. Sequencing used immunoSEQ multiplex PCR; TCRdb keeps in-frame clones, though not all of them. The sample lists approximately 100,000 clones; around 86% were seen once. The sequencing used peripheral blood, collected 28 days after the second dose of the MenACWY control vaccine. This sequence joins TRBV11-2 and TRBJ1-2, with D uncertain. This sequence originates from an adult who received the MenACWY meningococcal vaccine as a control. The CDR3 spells CASSFAPLPNYGYTF. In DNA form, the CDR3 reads TGTGCCAGCAGCTTTGCCCCTCTACCTAACTATGGCTACACCTTC.